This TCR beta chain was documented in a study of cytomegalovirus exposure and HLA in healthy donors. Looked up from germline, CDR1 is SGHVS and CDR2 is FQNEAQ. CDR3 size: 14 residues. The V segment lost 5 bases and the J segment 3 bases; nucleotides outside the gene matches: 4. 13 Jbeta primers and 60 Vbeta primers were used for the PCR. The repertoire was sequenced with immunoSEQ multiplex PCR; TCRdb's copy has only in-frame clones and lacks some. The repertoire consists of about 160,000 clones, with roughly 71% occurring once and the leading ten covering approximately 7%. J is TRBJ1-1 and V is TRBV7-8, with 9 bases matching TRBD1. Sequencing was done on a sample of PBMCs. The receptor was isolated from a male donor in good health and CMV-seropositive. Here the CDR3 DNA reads TGTGCCAGCAGCCAGGGACAGGGCCACACTGAAGCTTTCTTT. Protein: CASSQGQGHTEAFF.